This T cell receptor beta chain was sequenced in a study of T cell clonality in common variable immunodeficiency. Here immunoSEQ multiplex PCR was the method, and the copy in TCRdb shows in-frame clones only, minus some. This sample has fewer than 70,000 clones, each found more than once. This clone was recorded many times. The read comes to an end 3 residues before the CDR3 does, leaving the germline J gene to fill in the end. Germline V gene sequence: CDR1 DFQATT, CDR2 SNEGSKA (reference sequence). Trimming removed 4 bases at V and 7 bases at J, with 23 bases between. CDR3 length equals 16 residues.

The V and J genes are TRBV20-1 and TRBJ2-1; a weak D match, TRBD1 (7 bases). Sequenced: peripheral blood mononuclear cells. The source is a person between 18 and 75 years old in good health. Here the CDR3 reads CSATHRGGEYRNEQFF. The CDR3 bases that were read are TGCAGTGCTACTCACAGGGGAGGAGAATATAGGAATGAG.